This is a list of T cell receptor beta chains from one sample in a study of patients and donors after allogeneic stem cell transplantation. TCRdb redid the calling of the RT-PCR reads with MiXCR, one entry per CDR3 protein. The sample includes 920,000 or so distinct CDR3 sequences, about a sixth of them seen just once. Specimen: blood, either unsorted or a sorted T cell fraction (not recorded which). The source of these receptors is a human donor who was either an allogeneic HSCT recipient or a stem cell or donor lymphocyte infusion donor (not recorded which). It is not recorded whose cells these are; they may come from a transplant donor. CDR3s include the opening cysteine and the closing phenylalanine or tryptophan. A D gene is named only where the DNA matches it firmly. Not every row has a clone size; where given, it reads once, few, many or a size class.

j_gene | d_gene | len | abundance | v_gene | CDR3nt | CDR3aa
TRBJ2-2 | TRBD1 | 16 | NA | TRBV7-9 | TGTGCCAGCAGCAACTCCGGGACAGGACGCACCGGGGAGCTGTTTTTT | CASSNSGTGRTGELFF
TRBJ2-1 | TRBD1 | 15 | few | TRBV5-1 | TGCGCCAGCAGCTTGTTGCAGGGGGCGCCCAATGAGCAGTTCTTC | CASSLLQGAPNEQFF
TRBJ1-2 | NA | 12 | few | TRBV20-1 | TGCAGTCCTCAAGCCCAAGAACATGGCTACACCTTC | CSPQAQEHGYTF
TRBJ1-6 | NA | 15 | few | TRBV12-3/TRBV12-4 | TGTGCCAGCAGTTTGGGTCAAGCGGAGAATTCACCCCTCCACTTT | CASSLGQAENSPLHF
TRBJ1-2 | NA | 13 | few | TRBV12-3/TRBV12-4 | TGTGCCAGCAGTGCCCCCGGCAGGGTTGGCTACACCTTC | CASSAPGRVGYTF
TRBJ2-1 | TRBD2 | 16 | NA | TRBV7-3 | TGTGCCAGCAGCCCAGTGGGGACTAGTGGGAAAAATGAGCAGTTCTTC | CASSPVGTSGKNEQFF
TRBJ2-2 | NA | 15 | few | TRBV27 | TGTGCCAGCAGTACAGCCCCGAGGGCCACCGGGGAGCTGTTTTTT | CASSTAPRATGELFF
TRBJ2-6 | NA | 16 | NA | TRBV7-9 | TGTGCCCAGCAGGGGAATTGGGGCTCTGGGGCCAACGTCCTGACTTTC | CAQQGNWGSGANVLTF
TRBJ1-1 | NA | 17 | NA | TRBV20-1 | TGCAGTGCTAGAGTTCGCCGGCGGGGGCAGACGAACACTGAAGCTTTCTTT | CSARVRRRGQTNTEAFF
TRBJ1-5 | TRBD1 | 15 | NA | TRBV3-1 | TGTGCCAGCAGCCATAAGGACAGGGGAGAACAGCCCCAGCATTTT | CASSHKDRGEQPQHF
TRBJ2-5 | NA | 14 | few | TRBV7-6 | TGTGCCAGCAGCTTCACAGGGCTCCAAGAGACCCAGTACTTC | CASSFTGLQETQYF
TRBJ2-3 | NA | 14 | NA | TRBV9 | TGTGCCAGCAGCCCCCACATCGGCGCAGATACGCAGTATTTT | CASSPHIGADTQYF
TRBJ2-5 | TRBD2 | 16 | NA | TRBV9 | TGTGCCAGCAGCGTAGCTGAAGCGGGAGGACAAGAGACCCAGTACTTC | CASSVAEAGGQETQYF
TRBJ2-1 | NA | 15 | few | TRBV20-1 | TGCAGTGCTAGAGGGGTACTAGGCTCTTACAATGAGCAGTTCTTC | CSARGVLGSYNEQFF
TRBJ2-3 | NA | 15 | NA | TRBV29-1 | TGCAGCGTTGAAGAGAGTCGGCAAAGCACAGATACGCAGTATTTT | CSVEESRQSTDTQYF
TRBJ2-6 | NA | 18 | NA | TRBV12-3/TRBV12-4 | TGTGCCAGCAGCCCCCGCGTAACGATCAACTCTGGGGCCAACGTCCTGACTTTC | CASSPRVTINSGANVLTF
TRBJ2-7 | TRBD1 | 14 | NA | TRBV7-6 | TGTGCCAGCAGCCCGACAGGGAACGGTTACGAGCAGTACTTC | CASSPTGNGYEQYF
TRBJ2-1 | TRBD2 | 16 | NA | TRBV4-2 | TGTGCCAGCAGCCAGGGACTAGCGGGAGTCTACAATGAGCAGTTCTTC | CASSQGLAGVYNEQFF
TRBJ2-1 | TRBD1 | 16 | NA | TRBV4-1 | TGCGCCAGCAGCCACCCCGGGCAGGGGGTGAACAATGAGCAGTTCTTC | CASSHPGQGVNNEQFF
TRBJ1-2 | NA | 13 | NA | TRBV12-3/TRBV12-4 | TGTGCCAGCAGTTTGCAGAATAACTATGGCTACACCTTC | CASSLQNNYGYTF
TRBJ1-2 | NA | 13 | NA | TRBV19 | TGTGCCAGTATGGACGGCCCCTCAAAGGACTACACCTTC | CASMDGPSKDYTF
TRBJ2-1 | NA | 14 | NA | TRBV5-1 | TGCGCCAGCAGCTCCGGGATCGTATACAATGAGCAGTTCTTC | CASSSGIVYNEQFF
TRBJ1-6 | NA | 16 | few | TRBV5-5 | TGTGCCAGCAGCATTGTCCCGACGGAACTGGGTTCACCCCTCCACTTT | CASSIVPTELGSPLHF
TRBJ2-1 | NA | 14 | NA | TRBV6-2/TRBV6-3 | TGTGCCAGCAGCTTGGCCCGAGGAGCGTATGAGCAGTTCTTC | CASSLARGAYEQFF
TRBJ1-1 | NA | 13 | NA | TRBV12-3/TRBV12-4 | TGTGCCAGCAAATGGAGTGAGAACACTGAAGCTTTCTTT | CASKWSENTEAFF
TRBJ2-7 | NA | 13 | NA | TRBV10-3 | TGTGCCATCCCCGGGGGTAACTCCTACGAGCAGTACTTC | CAIPGGNSYEQYF
TRBJ2-5 | TRBD1 | 13 | many | TRBV29-1 | TGCAGCGTTGGACAGGGGGCTCCAGAGACCCAGTACTTC | CSVGQGAPETQYF
TRBJ2-7 | TRBD1 | 15 | few | TRBV18 | TGTGCCAGCTCACCTGGCCAGGGGGTATTTGACGAGCAGTACTTC | CASSPGQGVFDEQYF
TRBJ1-1 | TRBD1 | 13 | many | TRBV29-1 | TGCAGCGTTGCCCCCGACAGGGTTGCTGAAGCTTTCTTT | CSVAPDRVAEAFF
TRBJ2-3 | NA | 14 | NA | TRBV30 | TGTGCCATTAGATCCGGGACTAGCACAGATACGCAGTATTTT | CAIRSGTSTDTQYF
TRBJ2-1 | NA | 13 | few | TRBV4-3 | TGCGCCAGCAGCCAAACAAAGTACAATGAGCAGTTCTTC | CASSQTKYNEQFF
TRBJ1-2 | TRBD1 | 16 | few | TRBV7-4 | TGTGCCAGCAGCTCCGGACGGGACAGGGCTTTTTATGGCTACACCTTC | CASSSGRDRAFYGYTF